These 4 T cell receptor beta chains came from one sample sequenced in a study of early T cells in non-severe SARS-CoV-2 infection listed by TCRdb under 2021. The protocol used for the library was 5' RACE. The sequencer was a NextSeq 500. The raw public reads went through TCRdb reprocessing: fastp at Q25, MiXCR clone calling, in-frame beta chains kept. Merged by CDR3 protein, the rows form single entries marked with the most common genes and DNA. Within this sample are 50,000 to 60,000 distinct CDR3 sequences, with around 6.6% of them counted one time only. About 5.8% of the sample goes to the ten largest clones. The sequenced sample was whole blood, obtained at baseline. These receptors were collected from an adult who was a healthcare worker with PCR-confirmed SARS-CoV-2 infection or an uninfected control (not recorded which).

The chain couples TRBV7-9 to TRBJ2-1, with D perhaps matching TRBD2 (6 bases). Trimming pared 4 bases from V and 5 bases from J, leaving 18 bases between. The V gene's germline CDR1 is SEHNR and CDR2 FQNEAQ (reference sequence). The CDR3 contains 16 residues. The CDR3 region has the DNA TGTGCCAGCAGCTCAACCGGGACTCGCAGAAACAATGAGCAGTTCTTC. Amino acids: CASSSTGTRRNNEQFF.

In this sample, this clonotype turned up a few times. The gene calls are TRBV7-9 and TRBJ1-1; D unresolved. The V gene's germline CDR1 is SEHNR and CDR2 FQNEAQ (reference sequence). The V end lost 2 bases, the J end lost 4 bases, and 5 bases lay between the germline ends. There are 12 residues in the CDR3. This CDR3 reads CASSLFTTEAFF. The CDR3 DNA sequence: TGTGCCAGCAGCTTATTTACCACTGAAGCTTTCTTT. Supplemented by reference TRBV7-9 and TRBJ1-1, the full variable domain reads DTGVSQNPRHKITKRGQNVTFRCDPISEHNRLYWYRQTLGQGPEFLTYFQNEAQLEKSRLLSDRFSAERPKGSFSTLEIQRTEQGDSAMYLCASSLFTTEAFFGQGTRLTVV.

Turning to this clonotype: This may stem from a read error, because a much larger clone lies one nucleotide away. V gene TRBV28 combines with J gene TRBJ2-2; 8 bases map to TRBD2. Germline V lookup: CDR1 MDHEN, CDR2 SYDVKM. This CDR3 has 14 residues. This chain's CDR3 is CVSTLSGGTGELFF. The DNA of the CDR3 is TGTGTCAGCACCCTAAGCGGGGGTACCGGGGAGCTGTTTTTT.

This clonotype occurred a few times. This chain links TRBV7-8 with TRBJ2-7; D uncertain. This CDR3 has 15 residues. CDR1 is SGHVS and CDR2 is FQNEAQ in the germline V gene. Trimming stripped 2 bases from V and 0 bases from J, with 11 bases between. The CDR3 spells CASSLMRSSSYEQYF. CDR3 coding DNA: TGTGCCAGCAGCTTAATGCGGTCCAGCTCCTACGAGCAGTACTTC.